Sequencing of this TCR beta chain was carried out in a study of blood T cells in healthy people across ages. A J-beta primer mix and a sample-barcoded 5' primer were used in a second PCR of roughly 7 to 12 cycles. MiXCR, applied by TCRdb to the 5' RACE reads, yields one record per CDR3 protein. Seen here are about a million distinct CDR3 sequences, roughly 50% observed once, and the top ten hold about 20%. This clonotype has more than one count but fewer than ten. Antigen specificity is unknown. From germline, CDR1 is DFQATT and CDR2 SNEGSKA (reference sequence). This CDR3 has 10 amino acids. Study-wide findings and caveats: Comparison with aged donors showed that long-lived donors had more naive CD4+ cells and higher diversity.

Sequencing used blood. This sequence was found in a woman aged 60-70 years in good health. The chain joins TRBV20-1 to TRBJ2-4; the D is unclear. The DNA matches TRBJ2-7 better at its end, which makes the J call doubtful. The CDR3 sequence is CSARQLEQYF. The DNA for the CDR3 is TGCAGTGCTAGGCAGCTCGAGCAGTACTTC.